This T cell receptor beta chain was recorded in a study of CD8 T cells in Susac syndrome. Reverse transcription of roughly 0.45 to 1 ug RNA used random hexamers. Across 54 Vbeta and 13 Jbeta, immunoSEQ multiplex PCR amplified TCR beta CDR3. TCRdb re-analysed the immunoSEQ multiplex PCR reads in MiXCR, keeping a single row per CDR3 protein. The repertoire holds under 150,000 distinct CDR3 sequences, over 80% seen once, with roughly 0.48% in the top ten. Per germline, CDR1 SGHDT and CDR2 YYEEEE. The CDR3 sequence is 14 residues long. Between the trimmed V and J ends, which lost 0 bases and 3 bases, there was a span of 10 bases. CD8+ and CD4+ T cells circulating in blood were sequenced for TCR beta. Each multiple sclerosis control was a treatment-naive patient with relapsing-remitting disease that was either stable or active. FACS was used to enrich TEMRA cells, whereas the CD8+ and CD4+ T cells were obtained by negative isolation.

The specimen was CD8+ T cells from PBMCs. The source is a human donor with multiple sclerosis. V usage is TRBV5-6 and J usage is TRBJ2-7; the D gene is possibly TRBD1 (5 bases). The CDR3 loop is CASSLGVGVYEQYF. The DNA of the CDR3 is TGTGCCAGCAGCTTGGGTGTAGGGGTCTACGAGCAGTACTTC.